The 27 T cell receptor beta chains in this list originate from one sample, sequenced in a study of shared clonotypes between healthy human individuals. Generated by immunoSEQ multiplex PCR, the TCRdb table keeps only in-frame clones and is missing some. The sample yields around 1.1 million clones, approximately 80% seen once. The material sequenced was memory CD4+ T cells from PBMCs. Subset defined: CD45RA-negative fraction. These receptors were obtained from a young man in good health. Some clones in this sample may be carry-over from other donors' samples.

The chain's CDR3 is CASSTGLATTDTQYF. The CDR3 bases are TGTGCCAGCAGCACGGGACTAGCGACCACAGATACGCAGTATTTT. This chain links TRBV5-4 with TRBJ2-3; 10 nucleotides line up with TRBD2. The CDR3 spans 15 residues. CDR1 is SGHNT, CDR2 YYREEE, per germline (reference sequence). V lost 4 bases to trimming and J lost 2 bases; unmatched junction nucleotides: 4.

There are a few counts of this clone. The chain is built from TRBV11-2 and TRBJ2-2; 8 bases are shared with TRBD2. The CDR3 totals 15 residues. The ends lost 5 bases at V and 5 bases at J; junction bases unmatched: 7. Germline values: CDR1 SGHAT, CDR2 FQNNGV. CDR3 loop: CASSPRGARTGELFF. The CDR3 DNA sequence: TGTGCCAGCAGCCCGCGGGGGGCCCGAACCGGGGAGCTGTTTTTT.

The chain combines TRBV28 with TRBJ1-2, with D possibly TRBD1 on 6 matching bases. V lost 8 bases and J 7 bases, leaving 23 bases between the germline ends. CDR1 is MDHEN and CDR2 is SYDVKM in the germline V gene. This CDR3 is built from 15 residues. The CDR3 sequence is CASRVTGREGGGYTF. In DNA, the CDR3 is TGTGCCAGCCGAGTAACAGGGAGGGAAGGTGGTGGCTACACCTTC.

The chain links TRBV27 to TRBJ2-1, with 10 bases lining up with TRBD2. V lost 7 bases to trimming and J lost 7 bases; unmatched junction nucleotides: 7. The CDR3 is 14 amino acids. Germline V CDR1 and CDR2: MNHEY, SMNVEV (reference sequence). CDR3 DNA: TGTGCCAGCACCTCTAGCGGGAGAAGGAATGAGCAGTTCTTC. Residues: CASTSSGRRNEQFF.

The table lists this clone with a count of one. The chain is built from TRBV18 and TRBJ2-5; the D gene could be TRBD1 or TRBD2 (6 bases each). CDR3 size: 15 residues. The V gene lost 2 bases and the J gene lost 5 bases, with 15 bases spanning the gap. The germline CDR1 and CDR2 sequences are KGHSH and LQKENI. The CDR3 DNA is TGTGCCAGCTCACCAGTGCTCGAAGGGGGGGAGACCCAGTACTTC. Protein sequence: CASSPVLEGGETQYF.

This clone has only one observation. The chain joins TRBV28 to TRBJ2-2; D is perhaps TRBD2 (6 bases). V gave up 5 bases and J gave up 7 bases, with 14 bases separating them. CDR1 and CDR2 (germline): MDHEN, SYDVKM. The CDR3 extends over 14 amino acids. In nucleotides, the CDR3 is TGTGCCAGCAGTCCCGGGACTCTCATCGGGGAGCTGTTTTTT. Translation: CASSPGTLIGELFF.

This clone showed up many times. CDR3 DNA sequence: TGTGCCAGCAGTTCGACAGGGGGCGAGGTCTATGGCTACACCTTC. It yields the protein CASSSTGGEVYGYTF. This chain uses TRBV28 with TRBJ1-2, with 10 bases identical to TRBD1. CDR1 and CDR2 from the germline V gene are MDHEN and SYDVKM. V lost 4 bases, J lost 4 bases, and 6 bases stayed unmatched. The CDR3 is 15 residues long.

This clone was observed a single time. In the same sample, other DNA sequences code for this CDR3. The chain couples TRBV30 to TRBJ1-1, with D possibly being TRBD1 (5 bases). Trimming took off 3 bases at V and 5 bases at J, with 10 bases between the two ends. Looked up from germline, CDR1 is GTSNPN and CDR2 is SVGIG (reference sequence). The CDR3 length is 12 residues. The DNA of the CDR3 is TGTGCCTGGAGCCGGGGCGGGACTGAAGCTTTCTTT. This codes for CAWSRGGTEAFF. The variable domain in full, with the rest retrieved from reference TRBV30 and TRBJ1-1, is SQTIHQWPATLVQPVGSPLSLECTVEGTSNPNLYWYRQAAGRGLQLLFYSVGIGQISSEVPQNLSASRPQDRQFILSSKKLLLSDSGFYLCAWSRGGTEAFFGQGTRLTVV.

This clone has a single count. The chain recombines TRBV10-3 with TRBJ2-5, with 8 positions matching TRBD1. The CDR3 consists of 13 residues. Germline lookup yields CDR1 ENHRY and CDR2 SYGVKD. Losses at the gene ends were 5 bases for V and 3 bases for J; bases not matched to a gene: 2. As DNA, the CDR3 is TGTGCCATCAGTCAGGGGGCTAAAGAGACCCAGTACTTC. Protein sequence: CAISQGAKETQYF.

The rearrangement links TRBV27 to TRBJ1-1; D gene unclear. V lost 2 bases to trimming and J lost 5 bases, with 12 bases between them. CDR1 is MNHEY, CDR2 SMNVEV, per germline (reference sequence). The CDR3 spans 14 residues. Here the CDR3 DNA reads TGTGCCAGCAGTTTAAAGGCCCCCAGGACTGAAGCTTTCTTT. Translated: CASSLKAPRTEAFF.

In nucleotides, the CDR3 is TGTGCCAGCAGGAGGGACAGAAGCACAGATACGCAGTATTTT. This sequence encodes CASRRDRSTDTQYF. The genes are TRBV6-6 and TRBJ2-3; 7 bases agree with TRBD1. Per the germline V gene, CDR1 is MNHNY and CDR2 is SVGAGI (reference sequence). There are 14 residues in the CDR3. V lost 6 bases to trimming and J lost 0 bases; unmatched junction nucleotides: 3.

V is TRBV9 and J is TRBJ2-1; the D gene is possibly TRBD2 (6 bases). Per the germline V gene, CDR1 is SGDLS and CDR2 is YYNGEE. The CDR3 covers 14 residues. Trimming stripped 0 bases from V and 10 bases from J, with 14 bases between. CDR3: CASSVEDSAGEQFF. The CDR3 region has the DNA TGTGCCAGCAGCGTAGAGGATTCGGCGGGAGAGCAGTTCTTC.

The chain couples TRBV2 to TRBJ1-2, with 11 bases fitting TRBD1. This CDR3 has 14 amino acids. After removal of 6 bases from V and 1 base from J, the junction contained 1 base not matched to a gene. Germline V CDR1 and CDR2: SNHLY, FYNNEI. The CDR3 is CASRGTGGNYGYTF. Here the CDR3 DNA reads TGTGCCAGCAGGGGGACAGGGGGTAACTATGGCTACACCTTC.

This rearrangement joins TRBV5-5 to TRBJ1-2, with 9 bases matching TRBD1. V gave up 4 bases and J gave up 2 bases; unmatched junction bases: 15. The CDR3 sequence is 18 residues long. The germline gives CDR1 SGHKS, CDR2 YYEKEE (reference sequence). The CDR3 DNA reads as TGTGCCAGCAGCCATTGGAAGAACAGGGGGCTAGCGAACTATGGCTACACCTTC. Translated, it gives CASSHWKNRGLANYGYTF.

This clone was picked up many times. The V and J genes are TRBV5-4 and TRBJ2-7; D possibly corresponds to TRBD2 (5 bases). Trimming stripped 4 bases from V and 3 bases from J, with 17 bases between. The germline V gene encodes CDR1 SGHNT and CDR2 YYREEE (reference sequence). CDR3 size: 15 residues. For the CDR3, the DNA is TGTGCCAGCAGCCCAATTAACCCGGGAAGCTACGAGCAGTACTTC. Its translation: CASSPINPGSYEQYF.

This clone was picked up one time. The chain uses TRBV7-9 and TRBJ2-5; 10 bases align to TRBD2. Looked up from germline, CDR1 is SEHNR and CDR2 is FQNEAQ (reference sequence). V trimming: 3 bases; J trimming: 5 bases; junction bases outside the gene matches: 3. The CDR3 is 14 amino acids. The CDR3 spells CASSFLAGEETQYF. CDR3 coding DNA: TGTGCCAGCAGCTTTCTAGCGGGAGAGGAGACCCAGTACTTC.

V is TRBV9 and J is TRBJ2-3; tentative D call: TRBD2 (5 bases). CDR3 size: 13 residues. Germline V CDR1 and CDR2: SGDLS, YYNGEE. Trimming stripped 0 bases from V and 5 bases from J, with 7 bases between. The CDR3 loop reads CASSVVARDTQYF. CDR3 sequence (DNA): TGTGCCAGCAGCGTAGTAGCGAGAGATACGCAGTATTTT.

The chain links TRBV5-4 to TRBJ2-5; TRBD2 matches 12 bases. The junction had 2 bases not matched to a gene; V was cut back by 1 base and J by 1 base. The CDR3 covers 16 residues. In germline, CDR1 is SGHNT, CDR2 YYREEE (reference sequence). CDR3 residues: CASSLSSGGGQETQYF. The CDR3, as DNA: TGTGCCAGCAGCTTGTCTAGCGGGGGGGGCCAAGAGACCCAGTACTTC.

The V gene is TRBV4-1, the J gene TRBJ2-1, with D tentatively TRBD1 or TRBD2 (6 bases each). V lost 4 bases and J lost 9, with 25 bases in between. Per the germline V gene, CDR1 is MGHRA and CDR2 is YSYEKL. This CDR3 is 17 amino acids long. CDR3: CASSPAVAYLEGGEQFF. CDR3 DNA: TGCGCCAGCAGCCCCGCCGTCGCTTATTTGGAGGGGGGTGAGCAGTTCTTC.

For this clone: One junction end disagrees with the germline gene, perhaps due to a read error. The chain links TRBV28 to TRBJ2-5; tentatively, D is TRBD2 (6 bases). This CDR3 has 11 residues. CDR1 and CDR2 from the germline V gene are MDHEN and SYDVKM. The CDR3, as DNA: TGTGCCAGCAGTTTAACGGGACTCTGGCACTTC. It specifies CASSLTGLWHF.

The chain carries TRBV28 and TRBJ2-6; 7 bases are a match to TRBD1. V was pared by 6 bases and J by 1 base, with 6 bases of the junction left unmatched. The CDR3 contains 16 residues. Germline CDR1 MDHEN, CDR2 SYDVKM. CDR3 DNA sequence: TGTGCCAGCAGGCTCACAGGGGCGTCTGGGGCCAACGTCCTGACTTTC. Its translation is CASRLTGASGANVLTF.

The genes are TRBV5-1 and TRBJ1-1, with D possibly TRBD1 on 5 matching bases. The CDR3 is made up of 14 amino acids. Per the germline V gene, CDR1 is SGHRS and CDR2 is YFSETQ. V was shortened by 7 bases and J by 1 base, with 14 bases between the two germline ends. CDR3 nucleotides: TGCGCCAGCGGTCCGGGGACGGAGAACACTGAAGCTTTCTTT. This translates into CASGPGTENTEAFF. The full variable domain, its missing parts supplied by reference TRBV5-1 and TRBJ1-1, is KAGVTQTPRYLIKTRGQQVTLSCSPISGHRSVSWYQQTPGQGLQFLFEYFSETQRNKGNFPGRFSGRQFSNSRSEMNVSTLELGDSALYLCASGPGTENTEAFFGQGTRLTVV.

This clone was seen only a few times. The DNA of the CDR3 is TGTGCCAGCAGGCCCGGGACAGCGCAAGAGACCCAGTACTTC. Its protein product is CASRPGTAQETQYF. V gene TRBV28 combines with J gene TRBJ2-5; 7 bases align to TRBD1. This CDR3 has 14 amino acids. The J segment lost 2 bases and the V segment lost 6 bases, leaving 6 bases of the junction unmatched. Germline lookup yields CDR1 MDHEN and CDR2 SYDVKM.

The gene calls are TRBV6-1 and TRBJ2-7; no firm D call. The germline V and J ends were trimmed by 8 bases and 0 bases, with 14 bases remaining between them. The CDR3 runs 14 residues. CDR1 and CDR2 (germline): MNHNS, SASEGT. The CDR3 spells CASGKTSTSYEQYF. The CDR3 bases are TGTGCCAGCGGTAAAACCAGCACCTCCTACGAGCAGTACTTC.

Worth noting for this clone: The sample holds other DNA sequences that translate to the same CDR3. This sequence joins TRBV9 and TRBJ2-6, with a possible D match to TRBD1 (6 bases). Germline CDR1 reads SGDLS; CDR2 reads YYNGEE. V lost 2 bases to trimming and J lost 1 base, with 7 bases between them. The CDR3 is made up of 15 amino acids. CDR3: CASSVRGSGANVLTF. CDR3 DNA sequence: TGTGCCAGCAGCGTTAGGGGGTCTGGGGCCAACGTCCTGACTTTC.

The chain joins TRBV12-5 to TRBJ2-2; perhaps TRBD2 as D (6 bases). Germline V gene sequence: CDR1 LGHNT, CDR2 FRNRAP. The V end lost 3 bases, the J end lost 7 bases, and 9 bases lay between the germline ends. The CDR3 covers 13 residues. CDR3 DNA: TGTGCTAGTGGTTTCGGGGAGGTCGGGGAGCTGTTTTTT. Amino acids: CASGFGEVGELFF.

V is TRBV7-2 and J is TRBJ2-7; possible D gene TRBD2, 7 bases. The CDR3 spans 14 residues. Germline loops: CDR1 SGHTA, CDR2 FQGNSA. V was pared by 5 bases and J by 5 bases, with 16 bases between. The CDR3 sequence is CASSRYREGHEQYF. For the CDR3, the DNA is TGTGCCAGCAGCAGGTACAGGGAGGGCCACGAGCAGTACTTC.